The 21 T cell receptor beta chains given below trace back to one sample, sequenced in a study of shared clonotypes between healthy human individuals. The naive CD8 population came from CD45RO-negative cells selected for CCR7, without terminally differentiated effector memory CD45RA+ cells. Assay used: immunoSEQ multiplex PCR; TCRdb lists only in-frame clones, some missing. Of around 600,000 clones detected, 90% to 95% appear once; the ten largest clones hold 0.11%. The sample consisted of naive CD8+ T cells sorted from blood. The receptors derive from a woman younger than 45 in good health.

The J gene is TRBJ2-3, the V gene TRBV5-5, with D possibly being TRBD2 (5 bases). Trimming took 4 bases from V and 4 from J, leaving 16 bases between them. CDR1 SGHKS and CDR2 YYEKEE come from the germline V gene (reference sequence). The CDR3 spans 15 residues. The CDR3 DNA reads TGTGCCAGCAGCCCCTTCTCGGGGTTCGCAGATACGCAGTATTTT. This gives the protein CASSPFSGFADTQYF. Looking up the rest from reference TRBV5-5 and TRBJ2-3 gives the full variable domain: DAGVTQSPTHLIKTRGQQVTLRCSPISGHKSVSWYQQVLGQGPQFIFQYYEKEERGRGNFPDRFSARQFPNYSSELNVNALLLGDSALYLCASSPFSGFADTQYFGPGTRLTVL.

This clone was seen more than once but under ten times. CDR3 protein: CASPGLAAEAFF. As DNA, the CDR3 is TGTGCCAGCCCGGGACTGGCTGCTGAAGCTTTCTTT. The rearrangement uses TRBV2 and TRBJ1-1, with D possibly matching TRBD1 (5 bases). There are 12 residues in the CDR3. The germline V gene encodes CDR1 SNHLY and CDR2 FYNNEI. V lost 8 bases and J lost 6, with 13 bases in between.

The sample holds a few counts of this clone. The chain recombines TRBV5-4 with TRBJ1-1; D is undetermined. Germline V gene lookup returns CDR1 SGHNT and CDR2 YYREEE (reference sequence). Trimming took 7 bases from V and 6 from J, leaving 16 bases between them. CDR3 length: 13 residues. In DNA form, the CDR3 reads TGTGCCAGCGCCCCCGGGGAGAGCGCTGAAGCTTTCTTT. Translated, it gives CASAPGESAEAFF.

The rearrangement links TRBV5-8 to TRBJ2-7; TRBD2 might be the D (7 bases). Trimming left V 1 base short and J 2 bases short, with 13 bases between. Germline CDR1 is SGHTS and CDR2 is YDEGEE. CDR3 size: 15 residues. The CDR3 DNA follows: TGTGCCAGCAGCTTGCCCGGGGGGCTTACCTACGAGCAGTACTTC. This translates into CASSLPGGLTYEQYF. The whole variable domain, remainder taken from reference TRBV5-8 and TRBJ2-7, is EAGVTQSPTHLIKTRGQQATLRCSPISGHTSVYWYQQALGLGLQFLLWYDEGEERNRGNFPPRFSGRQFPNYSSELNVNALELEDSALYLCASSLPGGLTYEQYFGPGTRLTVT.

CDR3 sequence reads: CASSPQNWPNYGYTF. CDR3 bases: TGTGCCAGTAGTCCACAGAATTGGCCCAACTATGGCTACACCTTC. The chain recombines TRBV19 with TRBJ1-2; D uncertain. The CDR3 runs to 15 residues. Germline values: CDR1 LNHDA, CDR2 SQIVND (reference sequence). The ends were cut back, 5 bases at V and 2 bases at J, with 15 bases in the middle.

The CDR3 region has the DNA TGTGCCAGCGAGGGGGTAAGGGAAAAACTGTTTTTT. As protein: CASEGVREKLFF. The chain has TRBV28 and TRBJ1-4; tentatively, D is TRBD1 (6 bases). Germline-derived CDR1 and CDR2 are MDHEN and SYDVKM. This CDR3 is built from 12 residues. Between the trimmed V and J ends, which lost 8 bases and 8 bases, there was a span of 12 bases.

The rearrangement links TRBV2 to TRBJ2-6; TRBD2 agrees at 9 bases. Germline loops: CDR1 SNHLY, CDR2 FYNNEI. CDR3 length equals 17 residues. With 7 bases clipped from V and 0 bases from J, the junction kept 7 bases outside the gene matches. CDR3 protein: CASKELAGYSGANVLTF. The CDR3 DNA sequence: TGTGCCAGCAAAGAACTAGCGGGCTACTCTGGGGCCAACGTCCTGACTTTC.

The chain uses TRBV4-1 and TRBJ2-1, with D unclear. Germline CDR1 and CDR2: MGHRA and YSYEKL. The V and J ends lost 0 bases and 1 base respectively, with 10 bases between them. There are 16 residues in the CDR3. Written as DNA, the CDR3 is TGCGCCAGCAGCCAAGATGGTTGGGCGTCCTACAATGAGCAGTTCTTC. Its translation: CASSQDGWASYNEQFF.

The V call is TRBV27, the J call TRBJ2-7; either TRBD1 or TRBD2 may fit D (5 bases each). The V and J ends lost 4 bases and 4 bases respectively, with 11 bases between them. The CDR3 runs to 13 residues. Looked up from germline, CDR1 is MNHEY and CDR2 is SMNVEV (reference sequence). CDR3 residues: CASSWGSRYEQYF. The CDR3 DNA sequence: TGTGCCAGCAGTTGGGGGAGTCGTTACGAGCAGTACTTC.

This sequence joins TRBV14 and TRBJ1-2; D is undetermined. CDR1 is SGHDN, CDR2 FVKESK, per germline. This CDR3 comprises 15 residues. Trimming took off 1 base at V and 6 bases at J, with 15 bases between the two ends. CDR3 DNA sequence: TGTGCCAGCAGCCAAGGTTGGCCTCCGGGCCATGGCTACACCTTC. Encoded protein: CASSQGWPPGHGYTF.

The chain combines TRBV27 with TRBJ1-5; tentatively, D is TRBD1 (5 bases). CDR1 and CDR2 from the germline V gene are MNHEY and SMNVEV (reference sequence). The CDR3 has 14 residues. V was shortened by 4 bases and J by 3 bases, with 10 bases between the two germline ends. CDR3 residues: CASSYRGNNQPQHF. DNA of the CDR3: TGTGCCAGCAGTTACCGGGGCAACAATCAGCCCCAGCATTTT.

The rearrangement uses TRBV7-9 and TRBJ2-7; 8 positions agree with TRBD2. Germline V gives CDR1 SEHNR, CDR2 FQNEAQ (reference sequence). J gave up 5 bases and V 5 bases, and 14 bases lay outside the gene matches. This CDR3 comprises 16 residues. The CDR3, as DNA: TGTGCCAGCAGCCAATTAGCGGGAACCCTCCTAGACGAGCAGTACTTC. Protein: CASSQLAGTLLDEQYF. The whole variable domain, remainder taken from reference TRBV7-9 and TRBJ2-7, is DTGVSQNPRHKITKRGQNVTFRCDPISEHNRLYWYRQTLGQGPEFLTYFQNEAQLEKSRLLSDRFSAERPKGSFSTLEIQRTEQGDSAMYLCASSQLAGTLLDEQYFGPGTRLTVT.

Comments on this clone: The identical CDR3 is also encoded by other nucleotide sequences in the sample. The chain combines TRBV28 with TRBJ2-7; TRBD2 agrees at 8 bases. Germline CDR1 reads MDHEN; CDR2 reads SYDVKM. This CDR3 is 14 amino acids long. The V segment lost 6 bases and the J segment 0 bases; nucleotides outside the gene matches: 4. CDR3 residues: CASSLSGTSYEQYF. The CDR3 DNA reads as TGTGCCAGCAGCCTTAGCGGGACCTCCTACGAGCAGTACTTC.

This chain joins TRBV4-1 and TRBJ2-7; perhaps TRBD1 as D (6 bases). Looked up from germline, CDR1 is MGHRA and CDR2 is YSYEKL. V was cut by 1 base and J by 3 bases, with 10 bases left in between. The CDR3 extends over 14 amino acids. The CDR3 sequence: CASSQGQDSYEQYF. The CDR3 DNA sequence: TGCGCCAGCAGCCAAGGTCAGGACAGCTACGAGCAGTACTTC.

The J gene is TRBJ2-7, the V gene TRBV5-1; 9 bases align to TRBD1. The CDR3 is made up of 15 amino acids. The junction had 5 bases not matched to a gene; V was cut back by 3 bases and J by 1 base. CDR1 and CDR2 from the germline V gene are SGHRS and YFSETQ. The CDR3 here is CASSWSGTGSYEQYF. The CDR3 bases are TGCGCCAGCAGCTGGTCCGGGACAGGGTCCTACGAGCAGTACTTC.

The V and J genes are TRBV4-1 and TRBJ2-7; 15 nucleotides agree with TRBD2. The germline CDR1 and CDR2 sequences are MGHRA and YSYEKL. V shed 1 base, J shed 2 bases, and the junction held 6 bases outside the gene matches. The CDR3 totals 18 residues. The CDR3 here is CASSQGGLAGGVAYEQYF. For the CDR3, the DNA is TGCGCCAGCAGCCAAGGGGGACTAGCGGGAGGTGTAGCCTACGAGCAGTACTTC.

In nucleotides, the CDR3 is TGTGCCAGCAGTACCCGAGATACGCAGTATTTT. Translating it yields CASSTRDTQYF. V usage is TRBV27 and J usage is TRBJ2-3; no definite D call. Germline assignment: CDR1 MNHEY and CDR2 SMNVEV (reference sequence). The CDR3 loop spans 11 amino acids. V lost 5 bases and J 5 bases, leaving 5 bases between the germline ends.

The CDR3 region is CASSQEKAPSYEQYF. In DNA, the CDR3 is TGTGCCAGCAGCCAAGAAAAGGCTCCATCCTACGAGCAGTACTTC. The chain employs TRBV4-2 and TRBJ2-7, with no clear D. The germline gives CDR1 LGHNA, CDR2 YNFKEQ. The CDR3 loop spans 15 amino acids. Between the trimmed V and J ends, which lost 0 bases and 1 base, there was a span of 10 bases.

V and J are TRBV30 and TRBJ2-1; the D is unclear. The CDR3 spans 11 residues. Germline loops: CDR1 GTSNPN, CDR2 SVGIG (reference sequence). V was pared by 4 bases and J by 9 bases, with 10 bases between. This chain's CDR3 is CAWNRELEQFF. DNA of the CDR3: TGTGCCTGGAATAGGGAACTTGAGCAGTTCTTC.

V gene TRBV19 combines with J gene TRBJ1-4; no definite D call. Germline lookup yields CDR1 LNHDA and CDR2 SQIVND (reference sequence). The V end lost 7 bases, the J end lost 8 bases, and 11 bases lay between the germline ends. The CDR3 consists of 12 residues. The CDR3 sequence is CASKQAGEKLFF. The CDR3 DNA reads TGTGCCAGTAAGCAGGCAGGAGAAAAACTGTTTTTT. Full variable domain (remainder filled in from reference TRBV19 and TRBJ1-4): DGGITQSPKYLFRKEGQNVTLSCEQNLNHDAMYWYRQDPGQGLRLIYYSQIVNDFQKGDIAEGYSVSREKKESFPLTVTSAQKNPTAFYLCASKQAGEKLFFGSGTQLSVL.

The genes are TRBV29-1 and TRBJ2-1; 8 bases fit TRBD2. The length of the CDR3 is 13 residues. Unmatched junction bases numbered 2, after V lost 5 bases and J lost 2 bases. CDR1 is SQVTM and CDR2 is ANQGSEA in the germline V gene. CDR3 coding DNA: TGCAGCGTTCCAGCGGGGGCCTACAATGAGCAGTTCTTC. Translated, it gives CSVPAGAYNEQFF.